These 12 T cell receptor beta chains originate from one sample sequenced in a study of T cell changes during pregnancy in multiple sclerosis. TCRdb's copy holds only in-frame clones and misses some; the assay was immunoSEQ multiplex PCR. The table records about 110,000 clones, approximately 90% of them present only once. This specimen consisted of peripheral blood, obtained in the third trimester of pregnancy. All receptors derive from a female donor with multiple sclerosis, enrolled in a pregnancy study.

This clone came up once. The V call is TRBV19, the J call TRBJ1-5; 9 nucleotides agree with TRBD1. The CDR3 sequence is 16 residues long. CDR1 is LNHDA and CDR2 is SQIVND in the germline V gene (reference sequence). With 2 bases clipped from V and 4 bases from J, the junction kept 6 bases outside the gene matches. The DNA for the CDR3 is TGTGCCAGTAGTATACTAATGGGACAGGGAAATCAGCCCCAGCATTTT. Protein: CASSILMGQGNQPQHF.

This sequence joins TRBV7-2 and TRBJ2-7, with TRBD2 identical over 12 bases. This CDR3 has 16 amino acids. J lost 0 bases, V lost 5 bases, and 5 bases had no gene match. Per the germline V gene, CDR1 is SGHTA and CDR2 is FQGNSA. CDR3 bases: TGTGCCAGCAGCGCCAGACTAGCGGGAGCCTCCTACGAGCAGTACTTC. It codes for CASSARLAGASYEQYF.

The CDR3 bases are TGTGCCAGCAGCTTCAACCCTAGGGGTTCCACGCAGTATTTT. Protein sequence: CASSFNPRGSTQYF. The chain has TRBV5-5 and TRBJ2-3, with D tentatively TRBD1 (5 bases). The CDR3 is 14 residues long. Germline V gene data show CDR1 as SGHKS and CDR2 as YYEKEE (reference sequence). V lost 2 bases, J lost 9 bases, and 16 bases lay in between.

J is TRBJ2-7 and V is TRBV6-1; 8 nucleotides line up with TRBD2. Germline CDR1 is MNHNS and CDR2 is SASEGT. CDR3 length: 14 residues. V trimming: 7 bases; J trimming: 2 bases; junction bases outside the gene matches: 7. The CDR3 DNA sequence: TGTGCCAGCACCCCGGGAGGGGTCGCCTACGAGCAGTACTTC. Translation gives CASTPGGVAYEQYF.

This clone showed up just once. The V and J genes are TRBV9 and TRBJ2-5; tentatively, D is TRBD2 (6 bases). The CDR3 sequence is 16 residues long. Germline V gene lookup returns CDR1 SGDLS and CDR2 YYNGEE. The V end lost 0 bases, the J end lost 5 bases, and 17 bases lay between the germline ends. CDR3 sequence reads: CASSVGASEGGETQYF. The CDR3 nucleotides are TGTGCCAGCAGCGTAGGGGCTAGCGAGGGTGGGGAGACCCAGTACTTC.

The J gene is TRBJ1-3, the V gene TRBV5-6, with D possibly matching TRBD1 (5 bases). The CDR3 totals 16 residues. The germline V gene encodes CDR1 SGHDT and CDR2 YYEEEE. V was shortened by 0 bases and J by 4 bases, with 14 bases between the two germline ends. CDR3 DNA: TGTGCCAGCAGCTTGGGACGCAGGGCGTACGGAAACACCATATATTTT. As protein: CASSLGRRAYGNTIYF.

The rearrangement uses TRBV6-1 and TRBJ2-5; 7 bases match TRBD1. Germline CDR1 reads MNHNS; CDR2 reads SASEGT. This CDR3 has 16 residues. With 0 bases clipped from V and 2 bases from J, the junction kept 6 bases outside the gene matches. For the CDR3, the DNA is TGTGCCAGCAGTGAAGCCTCACCGGGACAGCAAGAGACCCAGTACTTC. Translated: CASSEASPGQQETQYF.

The V and J genes are TRBV7-8 and TRBJ2-1, with 7 positions matching TRBD2. Germline CDR1 and CDR2: SGHVS and FQNEAQ. The CDR3 has 18 residues. The V gene end was trimmed by 4 bases and the J gene end by 1 base; junction bases not matched to a gene: 13. The CDR3 bases are TGTGCCAGCAGCTCTAGGGCCGGACTAGTCGGTTCCTACAATGAGCAGTTCTTC. This codes for CASSSRAGLVGSYNEQFF.

This chain connects TRBV7-2 to TRBJ2-7; no clear D. CDR1 is SGHTA, CDR2 FQGNSA, per germline. Trimming pared 1 base from V and 0 bases from J, leaving 7 bases between. CDR3 length: 14 residues. CDR3 residues: CASSLGALSYEQYF. DNA for the CDR3: TGTGCCAGCAGCTTAGGAGCCCTCTCCTACGAGCAGTACTTC.

The CDR3 is CASSLGGTKVEKLFF. The DNA of the CDR3 is TGTGCCAGCAGCTTAGGAGGGACAAAGGTGGAAAAACTGTTTTTT. The J gene is TRBJ1-4, the V gene TRBV7-7; possibly TRBD1 for D (6 bases). The CDR3 runs 15 residues. V lost 1 base, J lost 8 bases, and 14 bases lay in between. Looked up from germline, CDR1 is SSHAT and CDR2 is FNYEAQ (reference sequence).

The rearrangement links TRBV20-1 to TRBJ1-5; D unresolved. Germline loops: CDR1 DFQATT, CDR2 SNEGSKA (reference sequence). The V gene lost 5 bases and the J gene lost 8 bases, with 10 bases spanning the gap. The CDR3 totals 11 residues. The CDR3 loop reads CSARGVEPQHF. The CDR3 coding sequence is TGCAGTGCTCGAGGCGTGGAGCCCCAGCATTTT.

J is TRBJ1-2 and V is TRBV6-5; no clear D. This CDR3 spans 14 amino acids. The germline CDR1 and CDR2 sequences are MNHEY and SVGAGI. Trimming stripped 0 bases from V and 7 bases from J, with 12 bases between. CDR3 bases: TGTGCCAGCAGTTACTCTGCAGAGGGTCTTGGCTACACCTTC. Encoded protein: CASSYSAEGLGYTF.